The 16 T cell receptor beta chains given below trace back to one sample, sequenced in a study of Graves' ophthalmopathy and Graves' hyperthyroidism. Amplified TCR beta CDR3 regions were obtained using RNA transcripts as template. Second-round multiplex PCR came after first-round RT-PCR with HTBI primers. TCRdb re-derived calls from the multiplex PCR reads in MiXCR, one entry per CDR3 protein. The sample records approximately 1.2 million distinct CDR3 sequences, around a third being singletons. The sequenced sample consisted of peripheral blood or thyroid tissue (not recorded which). The receptors come from an adult man with Graves' hyperthyroidism.

This clonotype was observed at least ten times. The V call is TRBV5-6, the J call TRBJ2-7; the D is unclear. CDR1 SGHDT and CDR2 YYEEEE come from the germline V gene. V lost 2 bases and J lost 3, with 9 bases in between. The CDR3 contains 13 residues. In nucleotides, the CDR3 is TGTGCCAGCAGCTTCTTGGCCGGCTACGAGCAGTACTTC. It encodes CASSFLAGYEQYF. Together with reference TRBV5-6 and TRBJ2-7, the CDR3 gives the full variable domain: DAGVTQSPTHLIKTRGQQVTLRCSPKSGHDTVSWYQQALGQGPQFIFQYYEEEERQRGNFPDRFSGHQFPNYSSELNVNALLLGDSALYLCASSFLAGYEQYFGPGTRLTVT.

This clonotype showed up many times. CDR3 region: CSGGGAGDPYEQYF. CDR3 coding DNA: TGCAGCGGTGGCGGGGCGGGGGATCCCTACGAGCAGTACTTC. The J gene is TRBJ2-7, the V gene TRBV29-1; 7 bases map to TRBD2. The germline V gene encodes CDR1 SQVTM and CDR2 ANQGSEA. V shed 7 bases and J 2 bases; nucleotides not matched to a gene: 11. CDR3 length: 14 residues.

At least ten counts were recorded for this clonotype. The chain uses TRBV7-8 and TRBJ1-1; weak D call: TRBD1 (6 bases). Deletions cut 5 bases from V and 8 bases from J, with 12 bases between. There are 12 residues in the CDR3. Germline CDR1 reads SGHVS; CDR2 reads FQNEAQ. In DNA, the CDR3 is TGTGCCAGCAGCATGAACAGGGTCGAAGCTTTCTTT. Protein sequence: CASSMNRVEAFF.

This clonotype was seen at least ten times. The V call is TRBV19, the J call TRBJ1-5, with 7 bases lining up with TRBD1. The J segment lost 4 bases and the V segment lost 4 bases, leaving 4 bases of the junction unmatched. The CDR3 length is 14 residues. The V gene's germline CDR1 is LNHDA and CDR2 SQIVND (reference sequence). CDR3 in DNA: TGTGCCAGTAGTAGGGGACAGCAGAATCAGCCCCAGCATTTT. This gives the protein CASSRGQQNQPQHF.

Concerning this clonotype itself: Possible read error: a much larger clone is one base away. V is TRBV7-9 and J is TRBJ2-7; 10 bases line up with TRBD2. Per germline, CDR1 SEHNR and CDR2 FQNEAQ (reference sequence). CDR3 size: 17 residues. V shed 6 bases, J shed 0 bases, and the junction held 11 bases outside the gene matches. CDR3 bases: TGTGCCAGCAGGACCTCACTAGCGGGACCCGCCTCCTACGAGCAGTACTTC. Translating gives CASRTSLAGPASYEQYF.

V gene TRBV28 combines with J gene TRBJ2-5; 10 bases map to TRBD2. The CDR3 contains 17 residues. Trimming cost V 6 bases and J 2 bases; bases outside gene matches: 12. CDR1 is MDHEN, CDR2 SYDVKM, per germline. The CDR3 here is CASSTLSGTSVQETQYF. The CDR3 region has the DNA TGTGCCAGCAGCACCTTATCCGGGACTAGCGTACAAGAGACCCAGTACTTC. Based on the CDR3 plus reference TRBV28 and TRBJ2-5, the full variable domain is DVKVTQSSRYLVKRTGEKVFLECVQDMDHENMFWYRQDPGLGLRLIYFSYDVKMKEKGDIPEGYSVSREKKERFSLILESASTNQTSMYLCASSTLSGTSVQETQYFGPGTRLLVL.

V is TRBV20-1 and J is TRBJ2-6; D is unresolved. Trimming left V 8 bases short and J 4 bases short, with 6 bases between. The length of the CDR3 is 11 residues. Germline values: CDR1 DFQATT, CDR2 SNEGSKA (reference sequence). The CDR3 sequence is CSTAGANVLTF. The DNA for the CDR3 is TGCAGTACCGCAGGGGCCAACGTCCTGACTTTC.

This clonotype occurred many times. V and J are TRBV19 and TRBJ1-2; D ambiguous. The V and J ends lost 3 bases and 8 bases respectively, with 10 bases between them. CDR3 size: 12 residues. Germline CDR1 and CDR2: LNHDA and SQIVND (reference sequence). CDR3 sequence reads: CASSMEYQGYTF. CDR3 DNA sequence: TGTGCCAGTAGTATGGAGTACCAAGGCTACACCTTC.

The chain carries TRBV7-9 and TRBJ2-7, with a tentative D call TRBD2 (5 bases). CDR3 length equals 14 residues. CDR1 and CDR2 from the germline V gene are SEHNR and FQNEAQ (reference sequence). Trimming pared 4 bases from V and 7 bases from J, leaving 17 bases between. This CDR3 reads CASSSRGGSGEQYF. CDR3 coding DNA: TGTGCCAGCAGCTCCCGTGGAGGTTCGGGGGAGCAGTACTTC.

This clonotype appeared once. The chain links TRBV19 to TRBJ1-1; no clear D gene. The CDR3 totals 13 residues. Germline assignment: CDR1 LNHDA and CDR2 SQIVND (reference sequence). Trimming stripped 4 bases from V and 5 bases from J, with 11 bases between. The CDR3 region is CASSNRAKTEAFF. CDR3 nucleotide sequence: TGTGCCAGTAGTAACCGGGCCAAAACTGAAGCTTTCTTT.

This clonotype was detected ten times or more. The V call is TRBV2, the J call TRBJ1-2; maybe TRBD1 (6 bases). The CDR3 is made up of 14 amino acids. V was clipped by 4 bases and J by 7 bases, with 16 bases between them. Germline V gene sequence: CDR1 SNHLY, CDR2 FYNNEI. The CDR3 protein is CASSALSGAGGYTF. The CDR3 nucleotides are TGTGCCAGCAGTGCACTGTCAGGGGCAGGTGGCTACACCTTC.

The chain is built from TRBV12-3 or TRBV12-4 and TRBJ1-5; 8 nucleotides agree with TRBD1. V was pared by 6 bases and J by 6 bases, with 10 bases of the junction left unmatched. The CDR3 sequence is 15 residues long. CDR3 amino acids: CASSVEDRVGQPQHF. CDR3 DNA: TGTGCCAGCAGCGTAGAGGACAGGGTGGGTCAGCCCCAGCATTTT.

The chain joins TRBV5-4 to TRBJ1-1, with D possibly TRBD1 on 6 matching bases. The CDR3 has 15 amino acids. Germline CDR1 and CDR2: SGHNT and YYREEE (reference sequence). Between the trimmed V and J ends, which lost 0 bases and 2 bases, there was a span of 11 bases. In DNA, the CDR3 is TGTGCCAGCAGCTTGGTAGCAGGGGTAAACACTGAAGCTTTCTTT. Protein product: CASSLVAGVNTEAFF. Looking up the rest from reference TRBV5-4 and TRBJ1-1 gives the full variable domain: ETGVTQSPTHLIKTRGQQVTLRCSSQSGHNTVSWYQQALGQGPQFIFQYYREEENGRGNFPPRFSGLQFPNYSSELNVNALELDDSALYLCASSLVAGVNTEAFFGQGTRLTVV.

The chain has TRBV27 and TRBJ2-7; the match to TRBD1 covers 7 bases. The CDR3 is 15 amino acids. Germline V CDR1 and CDR2: MNHEY, SMNVEV (reference sequence). Trimming cost V 1 base and J 0 bases; bases outside gene matches: 3. The CDR3 nucleotides are TGTGCCAGCAGTTTATATTGGGACAGCTCCTACGAGCAGTACTTC. This gives the protein CASSLYWDSSYEQYF.

This clonotype was counted a few times. This sequence joins TRBV29-1 and TRBJ2-2; 12 bases are a match to TRBD2. After removal of 0 bases from V and 2 bases from J, the junction contained 7 bases not matched to a gene. Germline V lookup: CDR1 SQVTM, CDR2 ANQGSEA. The CDR3 runs 18 residues. The CDR3 is CSVEELRTSGTNTGELFF. The CDR3 DNA reads as TGCAGCGTTGAAGAGTTAAGGACTAGCGGGACAAACACCGGGGAGCTGTTTTTT.

The sample holds many counts of this clonotype. The rearrangement joins TRBV20-1 to TRBJ2-7, with TRBD2 matching 9 bases. CDR1 is DFQATT and CDR2 is SNEGSKA in the germline V gene (reference sequence). This CDR3 is built from 16 residues. J was trimmed by 2 bases and V by 0 bases; bases with no gene match: 8. The CDR3 reads CSARDNLAGRTYEQYF. CDR3 DNA: TGCAGTGCTAGAGATAACCTAGCGGGACGAACCTACGAGCAGTACTTC.